These 3 T cell receptor beta chains were sequenced from one sample in a study of shared clonotypes between healthy human individuals (dated by TCRdb to between 2020 and 2021). CD8 naive samples were CD45RO-negative cells positively selected for CCR7, giving a CD45RA+CCR7+ population that excluded TemRA cells. Library preparation employed the immunoSEQ multiplex PCR assay. The immuneACCESS repertoire file appears here via TCRdb, limited to in-frame rearrangements. These files lack a portion of the clones; in checked studies, under half of the deficit traces to unresolved V genes, and the cause of the others is not known. Across this sample there are millions of clones, with about 94% seen only once. The top ten hold 0.85% to 1.2% of the sample. The sequencing sample was made of naive CD8+ T cells sorted from blood. Reading the label with the study, this specimen's cell subset or site is: CD45RA+CCR7+. These receptors originate from a man aged 18 to 30 in good health.

The chain joins TRBV2 to TRBJ2-1; perhaps D is TRBD1 or TRBD2 (5 bases each). Trimming pared 4 bases from V and 4 bases from J, leaving 17 bases between. This CDR3 is 16 amino acids long. Germline V gene sequence: CDR1 SNHLY, CDR2 FYNNEI. The CDR3 sequence is CASSVLGDPPYNEQFF. The CDR3, as DNA: TGTGCCAGCAGTGTTCTCGGGGACCCACCTTACAATGAGCAGTTCTTC.

Notes on this clone: Within the sample, other DNA sequences also encode this same CDR3. V usage is TRBV7-6 and J usage is TRBJ2-5, with D unclear. Trimming took off 1 base at V and 3 bases at J, with 3 bases between the two ends. The V gene's germline CDR1 is SGHVS and CDR2 FNYEAQ. The CDR3 sequence is 12 residues long. The CDR3 here is CASSLVEETQYF. The CDR3, as DNA: TGTGCCAGCAGCTTAGTGGAAGAGACCCAGTACTTC.

The J gene is TRBJ2-1, the V gene TRBV10-3; D is ambiguous. V lost 3 bases to trimming and J lost 1 base, with 4 bases between them. CDR1 ENHRY and CDR2 SYGVKD come from the germline V gene. CDR3 length: 13 residues. CDR3 sequence reads: CAISDRSYNEQFF. CDR3 nucleotide sequence: TGTGCCATCAGTGACCGTTCCTACAATGAGCAGTTCTTC.